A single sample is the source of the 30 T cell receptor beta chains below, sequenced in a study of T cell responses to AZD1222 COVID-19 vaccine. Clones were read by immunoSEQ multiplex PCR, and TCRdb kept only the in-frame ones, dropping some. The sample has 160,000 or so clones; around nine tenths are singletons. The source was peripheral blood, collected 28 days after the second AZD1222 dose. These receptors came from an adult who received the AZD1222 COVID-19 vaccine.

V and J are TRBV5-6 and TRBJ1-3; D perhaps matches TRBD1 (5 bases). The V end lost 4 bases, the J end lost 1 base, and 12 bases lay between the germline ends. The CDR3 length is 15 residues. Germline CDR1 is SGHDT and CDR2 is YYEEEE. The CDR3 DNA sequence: TGTGCCAGCAGCATATCTGGGGGTTCTGGAAACACCATATATTTT. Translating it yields CASSISGGSGNTIYF.

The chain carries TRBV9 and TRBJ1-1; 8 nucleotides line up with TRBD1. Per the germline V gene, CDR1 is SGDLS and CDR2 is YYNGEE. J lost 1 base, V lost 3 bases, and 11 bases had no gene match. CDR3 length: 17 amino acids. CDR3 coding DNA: TGTGCCAGCAGCGAGGGGACAGGTCTAAAAGGGAACACTGAAGCTTTCTTT. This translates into CASSEGTGLKGNTEAFF.

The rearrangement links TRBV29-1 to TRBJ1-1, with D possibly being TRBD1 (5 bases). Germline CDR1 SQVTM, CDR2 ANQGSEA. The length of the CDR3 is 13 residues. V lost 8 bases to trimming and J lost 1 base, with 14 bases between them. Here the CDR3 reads CSITGTENTEAFF. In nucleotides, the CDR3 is TGCAGCATAACCGGGACGGAGAACACTGAAGCTTTCTTT.

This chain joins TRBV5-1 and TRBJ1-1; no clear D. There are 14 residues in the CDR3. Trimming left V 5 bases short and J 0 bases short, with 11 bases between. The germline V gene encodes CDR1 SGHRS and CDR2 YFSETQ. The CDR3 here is CASRSRTMNTEAFF. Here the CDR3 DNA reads TGCGCCAGCAGATCCAGGACCATGAACACTGAAGCTTTCTTT. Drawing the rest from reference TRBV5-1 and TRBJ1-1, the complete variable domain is KAGVTQTPRYLIKTRGQQVTLSCSPISGHRSVSWYQQTPGQGLQFLFEYFSETQRNKGNFPGRFSGRQFSNSRSEMNVSTLELGDSALYLCASRSRTMNTEAFFGQGTRLTVV.

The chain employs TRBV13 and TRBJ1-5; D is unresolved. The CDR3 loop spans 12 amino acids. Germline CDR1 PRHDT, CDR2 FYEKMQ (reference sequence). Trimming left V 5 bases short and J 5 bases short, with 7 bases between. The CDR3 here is CASSLRDQPQHF. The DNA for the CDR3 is TGTGCCAGCAGCCTCCGGGATCAGCCCCAGCATTTT.

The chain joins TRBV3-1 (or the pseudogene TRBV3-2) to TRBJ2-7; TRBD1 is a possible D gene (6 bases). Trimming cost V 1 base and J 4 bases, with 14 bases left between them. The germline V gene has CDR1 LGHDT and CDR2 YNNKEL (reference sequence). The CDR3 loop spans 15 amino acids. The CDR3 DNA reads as TGTGCCAGCAGCCAAGGGACAGAGAAAAAATACGAGCAGTACTTC. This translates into CASSQGTEKKYEQYF.

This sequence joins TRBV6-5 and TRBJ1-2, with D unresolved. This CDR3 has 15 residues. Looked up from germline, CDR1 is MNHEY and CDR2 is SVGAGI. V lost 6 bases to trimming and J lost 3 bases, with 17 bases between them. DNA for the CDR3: TGTGCCAGCAGGGACCCTGGTACTACGGACTATGGCTACACCTTC. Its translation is CASRDPGTTDYGYTF.

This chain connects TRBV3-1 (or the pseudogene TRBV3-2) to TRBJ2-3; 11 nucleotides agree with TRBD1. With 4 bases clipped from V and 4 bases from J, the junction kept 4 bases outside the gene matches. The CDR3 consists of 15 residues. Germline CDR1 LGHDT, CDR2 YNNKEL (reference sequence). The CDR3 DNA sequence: TGTGCCAGCAGCCGGACAGGGGGCCGCGCAGATACGCAGTATTTT. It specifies CASSRTGGRADTQYF.

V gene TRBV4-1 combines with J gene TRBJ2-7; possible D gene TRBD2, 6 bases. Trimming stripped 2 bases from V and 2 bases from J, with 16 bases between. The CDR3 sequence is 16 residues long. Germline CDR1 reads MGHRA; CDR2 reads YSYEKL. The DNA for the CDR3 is TGCGCCAGCAGCCAATTCATAGCGGATCCCACCTACGAGCAGTACTTC. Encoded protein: CASSQFIADPTYEQYF.

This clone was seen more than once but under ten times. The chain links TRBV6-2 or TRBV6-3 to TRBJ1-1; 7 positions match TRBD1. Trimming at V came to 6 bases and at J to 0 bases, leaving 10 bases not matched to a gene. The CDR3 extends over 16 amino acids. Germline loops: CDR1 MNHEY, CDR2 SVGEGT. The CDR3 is CASSDASGGLNTEAFF. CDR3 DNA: TGTGCCAGCAGCGACGCATCAGGGGGACTGAACACTGAAGCTTTCTTT.

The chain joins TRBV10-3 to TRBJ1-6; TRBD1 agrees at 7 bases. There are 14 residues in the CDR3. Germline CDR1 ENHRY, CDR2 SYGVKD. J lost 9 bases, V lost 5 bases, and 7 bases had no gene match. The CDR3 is CAISPDRDVSPLHF. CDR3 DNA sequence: TGTGCCATCAGTCCTGACAGGGACGTTTCACCCCTCCACTTT.

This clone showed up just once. The CDR3 DNA reads TGTGCCAGCAGTACCGGGGACAGGGGAAGGGAGCCCCAGCATTTT. The encoded protein is CASSTGDRGREPQHF. The chain employs TRBV6-6 and TRBJ1-5, with TRBD1 identical over 10 bases. Germline CDR1 reads MNHNY; CDR2 reads SVGAGI (reference sequence). V gave up 5 bases and J gave up 8 bases; unmatched junction bases: 9. The CDR3 covers 15 residues.

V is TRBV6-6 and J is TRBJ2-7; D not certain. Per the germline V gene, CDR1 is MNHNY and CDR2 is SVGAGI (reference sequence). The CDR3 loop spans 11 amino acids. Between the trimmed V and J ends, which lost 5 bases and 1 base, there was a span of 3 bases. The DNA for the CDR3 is TGTGCCAGCAGTCCATCCTACGAGCAGTACTTC. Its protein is CASSPSYEQYF.

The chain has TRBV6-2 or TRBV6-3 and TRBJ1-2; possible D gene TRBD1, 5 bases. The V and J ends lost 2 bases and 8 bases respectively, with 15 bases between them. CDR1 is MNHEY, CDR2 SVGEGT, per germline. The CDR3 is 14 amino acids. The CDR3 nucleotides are TGTGCCAGCAGTTACCATCGGGACCGAGAGGGCTACACCTTC. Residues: CASSYHRDREGYTF.

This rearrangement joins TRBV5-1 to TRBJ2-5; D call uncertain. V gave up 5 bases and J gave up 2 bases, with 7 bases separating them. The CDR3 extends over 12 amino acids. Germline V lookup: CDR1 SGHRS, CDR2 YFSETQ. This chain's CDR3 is CASSRQQETQYF. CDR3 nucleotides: TGCGCCAGCAGTCGACAACAAGAGACCCAGTACTTC.

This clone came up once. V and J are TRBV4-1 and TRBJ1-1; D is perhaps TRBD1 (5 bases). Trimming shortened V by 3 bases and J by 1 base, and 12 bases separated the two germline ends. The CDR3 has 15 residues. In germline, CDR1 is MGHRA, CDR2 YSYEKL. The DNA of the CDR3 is TGCGCCAGCAGCCACAAGGACGGGGGGAACACTGAAGCTTTCTTT. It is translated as CASSHKDGGNTEAFF.

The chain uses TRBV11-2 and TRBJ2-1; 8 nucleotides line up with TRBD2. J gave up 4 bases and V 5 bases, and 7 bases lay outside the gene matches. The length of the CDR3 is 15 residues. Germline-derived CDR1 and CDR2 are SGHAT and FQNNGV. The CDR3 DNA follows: TGTGCCAGCAGCCGCTTGGGGACTAGTTACAATGAGCAGTTCTTC. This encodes CASSRLGTSYNEQFF. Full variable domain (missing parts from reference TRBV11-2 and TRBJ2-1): EAGVAQSPRYKIIEKRQSVAFWCNPISGHATLYWYQQILGQGPKLLIQFQNNGVVDDSQLPKDRFSAERLKGVDSTLKIQPAKLEDSAVYLCASSRLGTSYNEQFFGPGTRLTVL.

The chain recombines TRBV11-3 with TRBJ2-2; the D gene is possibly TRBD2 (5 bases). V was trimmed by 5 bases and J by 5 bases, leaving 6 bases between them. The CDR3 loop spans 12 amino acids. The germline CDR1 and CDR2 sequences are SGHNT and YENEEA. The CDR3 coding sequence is TGTGCCAGCAGCCGGGGAACCGGGGAGCTGTTTTTT. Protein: CASSRGTGELFF.

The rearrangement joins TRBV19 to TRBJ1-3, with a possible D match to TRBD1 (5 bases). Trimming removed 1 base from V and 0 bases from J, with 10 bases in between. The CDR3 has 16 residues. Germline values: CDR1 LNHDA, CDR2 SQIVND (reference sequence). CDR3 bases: TGTGCCAGTAGTATAGTGGGGCAGCCCTCTGGAAACACCATATATTTT. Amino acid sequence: CASSIVGQPSGNTIYF.

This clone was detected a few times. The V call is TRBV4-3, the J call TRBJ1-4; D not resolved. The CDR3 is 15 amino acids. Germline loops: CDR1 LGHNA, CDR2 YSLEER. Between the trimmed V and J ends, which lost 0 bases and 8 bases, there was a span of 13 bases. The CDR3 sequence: CASSQDLSSGEKLFF. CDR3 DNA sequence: TGCGCCAGCAGCCAAGACCTCTCCAGTGGGGAAAAACTGTTTTTT.

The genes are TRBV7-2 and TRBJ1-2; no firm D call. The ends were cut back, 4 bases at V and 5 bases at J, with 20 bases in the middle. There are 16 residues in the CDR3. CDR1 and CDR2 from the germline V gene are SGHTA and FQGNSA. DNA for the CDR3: TGTGCCAGCAGCTCTTCATTGGGGAGCTTGAAGTATGGCTACACCTTC. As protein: CASSSSLGSLKYGYTF.

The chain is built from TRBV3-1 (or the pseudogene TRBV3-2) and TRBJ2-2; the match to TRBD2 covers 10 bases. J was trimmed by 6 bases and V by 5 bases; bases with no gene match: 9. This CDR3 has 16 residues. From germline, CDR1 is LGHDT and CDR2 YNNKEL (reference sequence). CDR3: CASSSPLAGGPGELFF. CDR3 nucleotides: TGTGCCAGCAGCTCCCCATTAGCGGGGGGTCCCGGGGAGCTGTTTTTT.

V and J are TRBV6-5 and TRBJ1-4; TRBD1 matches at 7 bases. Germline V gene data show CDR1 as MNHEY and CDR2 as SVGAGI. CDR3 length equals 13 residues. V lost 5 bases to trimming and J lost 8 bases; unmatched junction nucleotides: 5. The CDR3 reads CASSRTGYEKLFF. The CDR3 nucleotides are TGTGCCAGCAGTCGGACAGGTTACGAAAAACTGTTTTTT.

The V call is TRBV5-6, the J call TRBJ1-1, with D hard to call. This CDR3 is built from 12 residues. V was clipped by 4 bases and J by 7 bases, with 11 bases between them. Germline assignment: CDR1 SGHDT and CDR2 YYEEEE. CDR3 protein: CASSPGPGEAFF. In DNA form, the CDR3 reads TGTGCCAGCAGCCCCGGACCCGGTGAAGCTTTCTTT.

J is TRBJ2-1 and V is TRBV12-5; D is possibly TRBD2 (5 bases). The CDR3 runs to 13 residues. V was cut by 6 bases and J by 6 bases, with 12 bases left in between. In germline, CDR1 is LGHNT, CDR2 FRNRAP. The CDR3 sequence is CASGLTSINEQFF. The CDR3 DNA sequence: TGTGCTAGTGGGTTAACTAGTATCAATGAGCAGTTCTTC.

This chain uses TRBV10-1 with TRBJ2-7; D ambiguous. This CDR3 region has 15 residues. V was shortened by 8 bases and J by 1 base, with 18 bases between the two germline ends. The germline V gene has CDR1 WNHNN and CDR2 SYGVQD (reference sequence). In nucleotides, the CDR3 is TGCGCCAGCCCTTCTAGTAAAAAAAAATCCTACGAGCAGTACTTC. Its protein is CASPSSKKKSYEQYF.

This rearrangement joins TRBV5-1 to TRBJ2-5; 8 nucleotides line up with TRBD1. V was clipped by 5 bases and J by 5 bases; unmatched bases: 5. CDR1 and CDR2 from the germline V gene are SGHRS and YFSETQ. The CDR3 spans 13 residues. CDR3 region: CASRQGAFETQYF. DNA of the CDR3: TGCGCCAGCAGGCAGGGGGCTTTCGAGACCCAGTACTTC. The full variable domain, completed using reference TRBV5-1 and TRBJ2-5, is KAGVTQTPRYLIKTRGQQVTLSCSPISGHRSVSWYQQTPGQGLQFLFEYFSETQRNKGNFPGRFSGRQFSNSRSEMNVSTLELGDSALYLCASRQGAFETQYFGPGTRLLVL.

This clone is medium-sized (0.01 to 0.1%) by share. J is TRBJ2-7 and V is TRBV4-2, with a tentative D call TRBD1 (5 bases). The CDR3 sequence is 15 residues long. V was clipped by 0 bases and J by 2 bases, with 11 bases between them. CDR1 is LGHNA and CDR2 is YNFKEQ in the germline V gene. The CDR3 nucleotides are TGTGCCAGCAGCCAAGATGGGGCAACGCCCTACGAGCAGTACTTC. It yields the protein CASSQDGATPYEQYF.

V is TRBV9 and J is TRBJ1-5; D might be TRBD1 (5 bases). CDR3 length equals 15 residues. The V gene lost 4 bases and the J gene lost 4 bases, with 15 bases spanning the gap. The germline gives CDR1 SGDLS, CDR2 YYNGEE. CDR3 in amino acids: CASSFQGQQNQPQHF. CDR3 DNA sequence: TGTGCCAGCAGCTTCCAGGGCCAGCAAAATCAGCCCCAGCATTTT.

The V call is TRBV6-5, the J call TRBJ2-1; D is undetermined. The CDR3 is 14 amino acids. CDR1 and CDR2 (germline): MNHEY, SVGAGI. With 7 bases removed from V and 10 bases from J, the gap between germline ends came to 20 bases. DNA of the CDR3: TGTGCCAGCATGCCCACTGACCCTGACCCAGAGCAGTTCTTC. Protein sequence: CASMPTDPDPEQFF.